This T cell receptor (beta chain) came from a study of T cell responses to AZD1222 COVID-19 vaccine. A remark on this clone: Its antigen is undetermined.

This table comes from immunoSEQ multiplex PCR, and its TCRdb copy is limited to in-frame clones, with some not included. Among 130,000 or so clones listed, 90% to 95% were seen once. Looked up from germline, CDR1 is SGDLS and CDR2 is YYNGEE. V was pared by 2 bases and J by 0 bases, with 13 bases of the junction left unmatched. This CDR3 contains 20 residues. Study-wide findings and caveats: The study identified only five to seven AZD1222 recipients as seropositive at baseline. Reportedly, close to half of spike-specific TCRs are directed against unmutated variant regions.

The sequence was obtained from an adult in good health. The specimen comprised peripheral blood, sampled on day 0 of MenACWY control vaccination. V is TRBV9 and J is TRBJ2-2; 10 bases agree with TRBD2. In nucleotides, the CDR3 is TGTGCCAGCAGCGTTGGGCGTACCAGACTAGCGGGCCCGAACACCGGGGAGCTGTTTTTT. Protein: CASSVGRTRLAGPNTGELFF.